What follows is one T cell receptor (beta chain) and its context. This clonotype was detected ten times or more. Its cognate antigen has yet to be identified. The CDR3 does not close with the conserved phenylalanine or tryptophan, likely indicating a read error. Because the CDR3's place on the DNA is in doubt, the DNA is left out and the CDR3 is given as listed by TCRdb. Genomic DNA was used as template for profiling of TCR beta VDJ combinations and CDR3 sequences. An Illumina HiSeq 2000 was used for TCR repertoire sequencing. As for the original processing: TRBV/TRBJ rearrangement plots, CDR3 size and DJ length profiles, and Simpson's diversity index were used to assess repertoires. The immunodominant clone was defined as the most abundant DNA sequence in deep sequencing data. CDR3 amino acid sequences were checked for sharing between subjects and were compared against published repertoires and the VDJdb database. TCRdb trimmed public reads at Q25 via fastp, called clones via MiXCR and kept in-frame beta chains. Every CDR3 protein is listed once, alongside the most common genes and DNA of its rows. The V and J calls reflect TCRdb's pipeline rather than the authors' work. The sample records approximately 260,000 distinct CDR3 sequences, approximately 80% of which are singletons. The ten largest make up approximately 42% of the sample.

Patients chosen for sequencing had shown expansion of CD8+CD57+ cells by flow cytometry. Every patient had a diagnosis of severe acquired aplastic anemia based on International Study of Aplastic Anemia and Agranulocytosis and Camitta criteria. No patient had received any therapy when blood was sampled. In this study, sorted CD4+ and CD8+ T cells from the blood of healthy subjects and of severe aplastic anemia patients had their TCR repertoires deep-sequenced. In the USA, patient enrollment took place under clinicaltrials.gov protocols 00001620, 01623167, 00001397, 00071045, 00081523 and 00961064. Ficoll-Paque density gradient centrifugation was used to isolate peripheral blood mononuclear cells. Before DNA extraction, CD4+ and CD8+ T cells were sorted with FACS or magnetic beads. This sample stems from a study of CD8+CD57+ T cells in acquired aplastic anemia (dated by TCRdb to 2016 to 2019). Background for the entire study: DNA extracted from sorted CD4+ and CD8+ cells had a mean of about 3.2 ug, with a range of roughly 0.18 to 27.4 ug. CD8+CD57+ expansion was defined as a frequency above the mean frequency observed in healthy subjects.

Beyond this particular receptor, the publication reports: Although under 35 CD8+ CDR3 sequences were shared by patients and controls, these sequences appeared highly expressed in patients and within the immunodominant clones of patients. Patients and healthy controls showed no significant difference in CD8+ Simpson's diversity (P=0.060).

The CDR3 totals 13 residues, both ends included. Per the germline V gene, SGHVS is the CDR1 and FQNEAQ is the CDR2. The sequencing sample was made of sorted CD4+, CD8+, or CD8+CD57+ T cells (not recorded which) from PBMCs. The source is a human donor with aplastic anemia. The chain links TRBV7-8 with TRBJ2-3; no check of the table's D call, TRBD2, against the DNA was made. The CDR3 is CASSLAGGPATQY.